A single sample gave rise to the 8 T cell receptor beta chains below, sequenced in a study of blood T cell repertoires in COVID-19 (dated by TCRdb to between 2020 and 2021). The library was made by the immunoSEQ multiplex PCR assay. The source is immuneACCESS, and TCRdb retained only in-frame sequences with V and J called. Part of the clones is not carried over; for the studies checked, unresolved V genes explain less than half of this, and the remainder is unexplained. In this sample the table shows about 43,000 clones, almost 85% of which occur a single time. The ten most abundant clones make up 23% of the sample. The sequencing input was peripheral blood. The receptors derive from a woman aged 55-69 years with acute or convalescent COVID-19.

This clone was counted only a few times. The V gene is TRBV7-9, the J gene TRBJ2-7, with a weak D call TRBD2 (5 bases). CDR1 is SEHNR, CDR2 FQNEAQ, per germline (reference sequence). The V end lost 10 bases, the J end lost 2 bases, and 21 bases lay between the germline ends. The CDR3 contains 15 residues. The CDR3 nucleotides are TGTGCCACCGCCCCTAGCCTGACGGCCGCCTACGAGCAGTACTTC. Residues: CATAPSLTAAYEQYF.

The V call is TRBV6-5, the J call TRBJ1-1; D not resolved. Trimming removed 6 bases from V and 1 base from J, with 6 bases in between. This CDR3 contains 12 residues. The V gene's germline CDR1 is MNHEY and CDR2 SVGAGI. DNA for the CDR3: TGTGCCAGCAGGGGCACGAACACTGAAGCTTTCTTT. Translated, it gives CASRGTNTEAFF.

The CDR3 is CSRQGCNQPQHF. CDR3 sequence (DNA): TGCAGCCGGCAGGGGTGCAATCAGCCCCAGCATTTT. The V gene is TRBV29-1, the J gene TRBJ1-5; D is possibly TRBD1 (6 bases). V was pared by 8 bases and J by 2 bases, with 10 bases between. Germline V lookup: CDR1 SQVTM, CDR2 ANQGSEA. The CDR3 length is 12 residues. Full variable domain (missing parts from reference TRBV29-1 and TRBJ1-5): SAVISQKPSRDICQRGTSLTIQCQVDSQVTMMFWYRQQPGQSLTLIATANQGSEATYESGFVIDKFPISRPNLTFSTLTVSNMSPEDSSIYLCSRQGCNQPQHFGDGTRLSIL.

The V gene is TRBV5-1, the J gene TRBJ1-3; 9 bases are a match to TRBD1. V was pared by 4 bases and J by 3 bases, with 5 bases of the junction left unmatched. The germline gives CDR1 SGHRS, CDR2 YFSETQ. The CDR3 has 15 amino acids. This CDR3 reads CASSPGQGGGNTIYF. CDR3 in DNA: TGCGCCAGCAGCCCGGGACAGGGCGGTGGAAACACCATATATTTT.

The CDR3 DNA follows: TGCGCCAGCAGCGACACAGGGTTCGGAAACACCATATATTTT. Its translation is CASSDTGFGNTIYF. This rearrangement joins TRBV5-1 to TRBJ1-3; D may be TRBD1 (6 bases). Trimming shortened V by 4 bases and J by 4 bases, and 12 bases separated the two germline ends. Germline lookup yields CDR1 SGHRS and CDR2 YFSETQ. This CDR3 contains 14 residues.

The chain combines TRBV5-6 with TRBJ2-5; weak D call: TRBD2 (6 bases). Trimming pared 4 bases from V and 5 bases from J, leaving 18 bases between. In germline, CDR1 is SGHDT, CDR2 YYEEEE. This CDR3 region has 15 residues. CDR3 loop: CASSRRIAGRETQYF. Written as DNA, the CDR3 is TGTGCCAGCAGCCGTCGGATTGCGGGGAGGGAGACCCAGTACTTC.

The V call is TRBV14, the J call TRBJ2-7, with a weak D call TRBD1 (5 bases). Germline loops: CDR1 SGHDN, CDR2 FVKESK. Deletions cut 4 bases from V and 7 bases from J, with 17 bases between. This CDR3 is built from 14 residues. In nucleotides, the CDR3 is TGTGCCAGCAGCCGACGTCGATGGGGCGATGAGCAGTACTTC. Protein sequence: CASSRRRWGDEQYF.

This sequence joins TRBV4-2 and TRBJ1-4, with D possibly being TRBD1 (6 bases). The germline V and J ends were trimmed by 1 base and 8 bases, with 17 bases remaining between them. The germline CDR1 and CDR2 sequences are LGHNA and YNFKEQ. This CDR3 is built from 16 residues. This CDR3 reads CASSQGRQDPSEKLFF. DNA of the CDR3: TGTGCCAGCAGCCAAGGGCGACAGGACCCTTCGGAAAAACTGTTTTTT.